The text below deals with one TCR beta chain. Its antigen is unknown. The data are from a study of response to subunit inactivated influenza vaccine. Study findings and constraints: Few new T cells, the authors suggested, are recruited by each seasonal influenza vaccination.

Each CDR3 protein is one row after TCRdb ran MiXCR on the RT-PCR reads. The table lists about 520,000 distinct CDR3 sequences, approximately 24% of them singletons, with under 2.5% in the top ten. This TCR came from a man in his fifties or sixties who received an inactivated influenza vaccine. The source was CD4+ T cells sorted from PBMCs, collected more than 4 days after vaccination.

Written as DNA, the CDR3 is TGTGCCAGCAGTGCCGGGACTAGCGGGAGTGCGGATACGCAGTATTTT. Translating gives CASSAGTSGSADTQYF. V is TRBV28 and J is TRBJ2-3; the match to TRBD2 covers 14 bases. The CDR3 covers 16 residues. In germline, CDR1 is MDHEN, CDR2 SYDVKM. V trimming: 5 bases; J trimming: 6 bases; junction bases outside the gene matches: 7. Together with reference TRBV28 and TRBJ2-3, the CDR3 gives the full variable domain: DVKVTQSSRYLVKRTGEKVFLECVQDMDHENMFWYRQDPGLGLRLIYFSYDVKMKEKGDIPEGYSVSREKKERFSLILESASTNQTSMYLCASSAGTSGSADTQYFGPGTRLTVL.